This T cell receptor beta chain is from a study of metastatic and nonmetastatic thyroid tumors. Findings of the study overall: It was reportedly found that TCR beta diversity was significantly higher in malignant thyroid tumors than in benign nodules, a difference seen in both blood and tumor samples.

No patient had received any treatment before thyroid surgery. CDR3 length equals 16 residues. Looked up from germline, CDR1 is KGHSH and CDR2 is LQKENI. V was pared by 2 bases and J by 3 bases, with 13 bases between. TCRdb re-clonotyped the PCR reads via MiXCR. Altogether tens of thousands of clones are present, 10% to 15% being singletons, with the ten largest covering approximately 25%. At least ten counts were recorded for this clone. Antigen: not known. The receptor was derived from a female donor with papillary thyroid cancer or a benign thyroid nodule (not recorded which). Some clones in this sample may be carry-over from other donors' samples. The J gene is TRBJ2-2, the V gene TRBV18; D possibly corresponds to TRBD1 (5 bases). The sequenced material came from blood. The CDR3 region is CASSPVGEWDTGELFF. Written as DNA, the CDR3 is TGTGCCAGCTCACCAGTAGGGGAATGGGACACCGGGGAGCTGTTTTTT.